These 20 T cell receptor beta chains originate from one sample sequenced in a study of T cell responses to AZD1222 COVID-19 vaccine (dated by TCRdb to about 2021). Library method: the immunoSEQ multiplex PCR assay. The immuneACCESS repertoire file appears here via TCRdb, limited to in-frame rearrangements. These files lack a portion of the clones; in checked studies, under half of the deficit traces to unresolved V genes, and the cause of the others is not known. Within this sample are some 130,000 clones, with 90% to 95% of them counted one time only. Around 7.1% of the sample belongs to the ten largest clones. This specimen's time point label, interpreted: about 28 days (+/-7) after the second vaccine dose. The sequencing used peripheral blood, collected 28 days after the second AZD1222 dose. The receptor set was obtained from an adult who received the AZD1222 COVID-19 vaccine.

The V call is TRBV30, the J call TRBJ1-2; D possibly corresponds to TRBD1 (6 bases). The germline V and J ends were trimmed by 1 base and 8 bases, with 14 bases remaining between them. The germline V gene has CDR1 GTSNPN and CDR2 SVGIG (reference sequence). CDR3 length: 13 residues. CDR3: CAWSGTGFYGYTF. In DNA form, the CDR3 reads TGTGCCTGGAGTGGAACAGGGTTTTACGGCTACACCTTC.

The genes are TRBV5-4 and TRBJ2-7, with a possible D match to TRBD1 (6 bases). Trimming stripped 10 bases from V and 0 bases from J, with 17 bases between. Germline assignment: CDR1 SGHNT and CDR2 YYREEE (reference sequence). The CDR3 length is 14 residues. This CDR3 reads CAVAVQGSSYEQYF. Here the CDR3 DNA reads TGTGCCGTAGCCGTGCAGGGGAGCTCCTACGAGCAGTACTTC.

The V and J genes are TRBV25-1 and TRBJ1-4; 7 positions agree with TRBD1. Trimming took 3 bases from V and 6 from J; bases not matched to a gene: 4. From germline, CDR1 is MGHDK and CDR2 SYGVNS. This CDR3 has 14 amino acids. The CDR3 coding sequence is TGTGCCAGCAGTGACAGGGGGAAGTATGAAAAACTGTTTTTT. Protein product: CASSDRGKYEKLFF.

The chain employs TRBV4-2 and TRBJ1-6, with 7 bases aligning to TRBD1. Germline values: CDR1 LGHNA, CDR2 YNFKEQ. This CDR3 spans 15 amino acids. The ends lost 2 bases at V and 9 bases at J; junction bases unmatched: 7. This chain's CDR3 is CASSQTGDSASPLHF. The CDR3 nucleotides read TGTGCCAGCAGCCAAACAGGGGACTCAGCTTCACCCCTCCACTTT.

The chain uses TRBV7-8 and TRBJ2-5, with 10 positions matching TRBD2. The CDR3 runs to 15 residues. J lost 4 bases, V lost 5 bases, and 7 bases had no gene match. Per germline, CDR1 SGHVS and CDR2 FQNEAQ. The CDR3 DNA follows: TGTGCCAGCAGCCCACTTAGCGGGGGGAGAGAGACCCAGTACTTC. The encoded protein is CASSPLSGGRETQYF.

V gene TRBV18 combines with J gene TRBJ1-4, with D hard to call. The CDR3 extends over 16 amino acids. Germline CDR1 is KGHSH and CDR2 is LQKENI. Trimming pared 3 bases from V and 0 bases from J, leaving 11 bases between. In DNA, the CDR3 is TGTGCCAGCTCACCTCTTGCCGGGACAACTAATGAAAAACTGTTTTTT. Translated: CASSPLAGTTNEKLFF.

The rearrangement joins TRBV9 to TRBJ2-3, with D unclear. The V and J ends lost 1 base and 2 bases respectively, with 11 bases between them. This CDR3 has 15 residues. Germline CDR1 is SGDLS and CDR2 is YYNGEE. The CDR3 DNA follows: TGTGCCAGCAGCGTATTTACCGGGTACACAGATACGCAGTATTTT. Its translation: CASSVFTGYTDTQYF.

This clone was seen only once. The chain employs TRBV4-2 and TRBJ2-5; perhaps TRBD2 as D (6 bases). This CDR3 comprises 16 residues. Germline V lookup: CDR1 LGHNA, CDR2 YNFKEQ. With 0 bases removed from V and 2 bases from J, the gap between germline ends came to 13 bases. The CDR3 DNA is TGTGCCAGCAGCCAAGACGGGGGAGCGGGTCAAGAGACCCAGTACTTC. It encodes CASSQDGGAGQETQYF.

DNA of the CDR3: TGTGCCAGCAGTGAAGATAACTATGGCTACACCTTC. Its protein is CASSEDNYGYTF. The chain links TRBV6-1 to TRBJ1-2; D not certain. The length of the CDR3 is 12 residues. Trimming cost V 1 base and J 1 base, with 1 base left between them. The V gene's germline CDR1 is MNHNS and CDR2 SASEGT.

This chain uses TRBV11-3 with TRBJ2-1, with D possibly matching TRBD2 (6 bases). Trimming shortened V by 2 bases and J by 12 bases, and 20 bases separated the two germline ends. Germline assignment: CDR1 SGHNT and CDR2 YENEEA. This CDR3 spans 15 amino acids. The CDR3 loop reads CASSLITGLSQTQFF. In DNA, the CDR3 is TGTGCCAGCAGCTTAATCACGGGACTGAGCCAGACGCAGTTCTTC. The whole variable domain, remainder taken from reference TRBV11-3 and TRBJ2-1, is EAGVVQSPRYKIIEKKQPVAFWCNPISGHNTLYWYLQNLGQGPELLIRYENEEAVDDSQLPKDRFSAERLKGVDSTLKIQPAELGDSAVYLCASSLITGLSQTQFFGPGTRLTVL.

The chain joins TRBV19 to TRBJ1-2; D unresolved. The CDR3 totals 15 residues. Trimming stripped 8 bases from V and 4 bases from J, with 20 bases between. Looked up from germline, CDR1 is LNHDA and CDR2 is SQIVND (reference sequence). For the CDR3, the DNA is TGTGCCAGTCGCCACCCCCGTTTGCCCTTCTATGGCTACACCTTC. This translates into CASRHPRLPFYGYTF.

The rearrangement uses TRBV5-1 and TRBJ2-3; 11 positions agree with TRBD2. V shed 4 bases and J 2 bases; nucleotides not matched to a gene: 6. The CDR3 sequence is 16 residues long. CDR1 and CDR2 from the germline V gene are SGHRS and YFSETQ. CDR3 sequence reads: CASSPGTSGYTDTQYF. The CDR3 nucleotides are TGCGCCAGCAGCCCCGGGACTAGCGGCTACACAGATACGCAGTATTTT.

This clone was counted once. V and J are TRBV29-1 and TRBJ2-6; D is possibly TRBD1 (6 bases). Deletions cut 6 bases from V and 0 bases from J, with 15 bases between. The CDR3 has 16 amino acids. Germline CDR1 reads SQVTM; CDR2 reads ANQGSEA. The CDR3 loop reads CSVTRGTNSGANVLTF. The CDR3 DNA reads TGCAGCGTGACGAGGGGGACGAACTCTGGGGCCAACGTCCTGACTTTC.

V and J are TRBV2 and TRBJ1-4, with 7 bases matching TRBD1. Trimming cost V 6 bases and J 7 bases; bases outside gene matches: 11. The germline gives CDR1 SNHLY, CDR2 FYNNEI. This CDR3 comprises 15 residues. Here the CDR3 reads CASRRDRERSEKLFF. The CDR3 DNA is TGTGCCAGCAGGCGAGACAGGGAAAGGAGTGAAAAACTGTTTTTT.

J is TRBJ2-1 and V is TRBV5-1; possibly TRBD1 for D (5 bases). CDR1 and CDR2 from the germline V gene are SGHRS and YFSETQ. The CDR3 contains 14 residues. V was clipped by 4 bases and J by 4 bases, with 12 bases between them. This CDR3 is CASSKTAQYNEQFF. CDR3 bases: TGCGCCAGCAGCAAGACAGCTCAGTACAATGAGCAGTTCTTC.

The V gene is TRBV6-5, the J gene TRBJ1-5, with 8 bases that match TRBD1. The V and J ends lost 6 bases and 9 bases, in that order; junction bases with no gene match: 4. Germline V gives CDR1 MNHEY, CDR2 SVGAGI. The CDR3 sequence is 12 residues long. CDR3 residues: CASSTGGGPQHF. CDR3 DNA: TGTGCCAGCAGCACAGGGGGTGGGCCCCAGCATTTT.

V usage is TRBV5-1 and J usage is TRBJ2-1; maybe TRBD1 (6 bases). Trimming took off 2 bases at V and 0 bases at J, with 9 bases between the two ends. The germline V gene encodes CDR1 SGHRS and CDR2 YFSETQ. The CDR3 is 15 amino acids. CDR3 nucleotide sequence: TGCGCCAGCAGCTTACAGGGTAGCTCCTACAATGAGCAGTTCTTC. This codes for CASSLQGSSYNEQFF.

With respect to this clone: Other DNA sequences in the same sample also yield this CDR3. The DNA for the CDR3 is TGCGCCAGCAGCCAAGACAGGTCCCAAGGGGGCTACACCTTC. This translates into CASSQDRSQGGYTF. The genes are TRBV4-3 and TRBJ1-2, with D unresolved. Germline V gene data show CDR1 as LGHNA and CDR2 as YSLEER. V shed 0 bases and J shed 8 bases, with 13 bases lying between them. The CDR3 totals 14 residues.

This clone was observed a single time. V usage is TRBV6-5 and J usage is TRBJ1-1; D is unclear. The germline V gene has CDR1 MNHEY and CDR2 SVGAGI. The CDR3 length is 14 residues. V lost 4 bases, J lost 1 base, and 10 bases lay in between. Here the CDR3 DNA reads TGTGCCAGCAGTTTGAGCTCCGGGAACACTGAAGCTTTCTTT. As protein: CASSLSSGNTEAFF.

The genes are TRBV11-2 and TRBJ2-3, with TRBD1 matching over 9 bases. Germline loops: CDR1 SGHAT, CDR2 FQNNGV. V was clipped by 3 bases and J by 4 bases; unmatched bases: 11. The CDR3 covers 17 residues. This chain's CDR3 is CASSLPGTGRRADTQYF. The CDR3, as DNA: TGTGCCAGCAGCTTGCCCGGGACAGGGAGGCGTGCAGATACGCAGTATTTT.